This T cell receptor (beta chain) originates from a study of T cells in Graves' hyperthyroidism and ophthalmopathy. The sample holds many counts of this clonotype. Its target is not known. Regions amplified from RNA transcripts were the TCR beta CDR3 regions. TCR CDR3 underwent first-round RT-PCR with the HTBI primer set. Via MiXCR, TCRdb re-called the multiplex PCR reads, giving one row per CDR3 protein. The table records 550,000 to 700,000 distinct CDR3 sequences, 35% to 55% of them present only once. The study's findings and limits: The model predicted ophthalmopathy a median around 6.5 months before onset. Ophthalmopathy and stable hyperthyroidism were separated by a 13 V-J model. Most expanded thyroid clonotypes above 0.001 recurred in blood.

Clinicians diagnosed patients from clinical symptoms, serum thyroxine and TRAb, thyroid ultrasound and orbital computed tomography. CDR1 PRHDT and CDR2 FYEKMQ come from the germline V gene (reference sequence). The CDR3 length is 14 residues. The V and J ends lost 2 bases and 7 bases respectively, with 14 bases between them. This rearrangement joins TRBV13 to TRBJ1-2; D may be TRBD1 (6 bases). This TCR came from an adult woman with Graves' disease, either hyperthyroidism or ophthalmopathy (not recorded which). Sequenced: peripheral blood or thyroid tissue (not recorded which). The CDR3: CASSLRGRDLGYTF. For the CDR3, the DNA is TGTGCCAGCAGCTTACGGGGGCGGGATCTTGGCTACACCTTC.